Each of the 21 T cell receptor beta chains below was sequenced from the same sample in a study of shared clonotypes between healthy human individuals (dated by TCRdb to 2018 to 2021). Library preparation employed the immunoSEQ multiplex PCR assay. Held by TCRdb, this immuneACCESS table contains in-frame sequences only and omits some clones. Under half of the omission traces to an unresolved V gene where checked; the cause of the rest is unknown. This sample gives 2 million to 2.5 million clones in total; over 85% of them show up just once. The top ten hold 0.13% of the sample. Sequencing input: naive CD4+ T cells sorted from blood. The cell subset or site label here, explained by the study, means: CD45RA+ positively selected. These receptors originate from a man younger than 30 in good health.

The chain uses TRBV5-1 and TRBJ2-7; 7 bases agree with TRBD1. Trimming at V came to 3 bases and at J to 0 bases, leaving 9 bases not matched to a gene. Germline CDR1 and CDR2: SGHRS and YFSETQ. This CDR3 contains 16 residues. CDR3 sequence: CASSSERTGSSYEQYF. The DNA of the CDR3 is TGCGCCAGCAGCTCGGAAAGGACAGGTAGCTCCTACGAGCAGTACTTC. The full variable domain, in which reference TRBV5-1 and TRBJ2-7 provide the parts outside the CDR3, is KAGVTQTPRYLIKTRGQQVTLSCSPISGHRSVSWYQQTPGQGLQFLFEYFSETQRNKGNFPGRFSGRQFSNSRSEMNVSTLELGDSALYLCASSSERTGSSYEQYFGPGTRLTVT.

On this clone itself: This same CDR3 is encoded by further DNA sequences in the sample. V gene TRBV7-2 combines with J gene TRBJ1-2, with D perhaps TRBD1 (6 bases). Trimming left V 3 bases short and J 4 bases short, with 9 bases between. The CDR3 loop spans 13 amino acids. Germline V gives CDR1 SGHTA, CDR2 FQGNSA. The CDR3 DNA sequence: TGTGCCAGCAGCTTGGAGGGGGGCTATGGCTACACCTTC. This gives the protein CASSLEGGYGYTF.

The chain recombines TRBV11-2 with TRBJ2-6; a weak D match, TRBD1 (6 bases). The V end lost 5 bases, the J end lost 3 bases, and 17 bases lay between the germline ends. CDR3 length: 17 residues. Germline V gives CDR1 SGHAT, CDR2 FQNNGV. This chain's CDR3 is CASSATTGRFGANVLTF. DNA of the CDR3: TGTGCCAGCAGCGCGACTACAGGGCGATTTGGGGCCAACGTCCTGACTTTC.

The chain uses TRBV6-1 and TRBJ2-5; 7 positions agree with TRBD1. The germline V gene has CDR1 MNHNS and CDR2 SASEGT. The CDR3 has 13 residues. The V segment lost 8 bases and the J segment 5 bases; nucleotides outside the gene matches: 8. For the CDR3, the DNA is TGTGCCAGCTTACAGGGGCGGTGGGAGACCCAGTACTTC. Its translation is CASLQGRWETQYF.

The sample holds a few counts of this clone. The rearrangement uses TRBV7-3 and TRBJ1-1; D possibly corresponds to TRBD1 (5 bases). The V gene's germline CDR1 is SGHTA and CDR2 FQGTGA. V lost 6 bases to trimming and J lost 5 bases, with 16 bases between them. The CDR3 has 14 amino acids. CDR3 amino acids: CASSYRGSGTEAFF. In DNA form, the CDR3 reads TGTGCCAGCAGTTATAGGGGATCGGGGACTGAAGCTTTCTTT.

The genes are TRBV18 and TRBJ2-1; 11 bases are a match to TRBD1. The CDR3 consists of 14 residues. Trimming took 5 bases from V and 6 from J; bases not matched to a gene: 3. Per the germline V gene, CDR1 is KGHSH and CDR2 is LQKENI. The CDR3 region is CASSVGQGANEQFF. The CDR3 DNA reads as TGTGCCAGCTCAGTTGGACAGGGGGCCAATGAGCAGTTCTTC.

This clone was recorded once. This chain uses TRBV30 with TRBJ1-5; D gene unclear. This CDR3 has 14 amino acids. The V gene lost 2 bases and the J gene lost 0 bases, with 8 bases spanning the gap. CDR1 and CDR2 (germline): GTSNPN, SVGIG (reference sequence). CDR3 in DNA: TGTGCCTGGAGTACAGACTATAGCAATCAGCCCCAGCATTTT. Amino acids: CAWSTDYSNQPQHF.

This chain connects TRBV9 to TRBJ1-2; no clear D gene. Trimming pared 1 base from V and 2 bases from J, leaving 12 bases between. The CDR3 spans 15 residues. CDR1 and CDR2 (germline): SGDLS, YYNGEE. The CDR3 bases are TGTGCCAGCAGCGTACAATGGGGAGACAACTATGGCTACACCTTC. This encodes CASSVQWGDNYGYTF.

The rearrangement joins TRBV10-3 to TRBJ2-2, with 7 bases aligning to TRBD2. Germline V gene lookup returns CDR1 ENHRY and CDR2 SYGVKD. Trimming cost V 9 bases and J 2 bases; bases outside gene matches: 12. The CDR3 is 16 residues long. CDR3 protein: CAMGIGIAGNTGELFF. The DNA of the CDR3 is TGTGCCATGGGGATTGGAATAGCGGGCAACACCGGGGAGCTGTTTTTT.

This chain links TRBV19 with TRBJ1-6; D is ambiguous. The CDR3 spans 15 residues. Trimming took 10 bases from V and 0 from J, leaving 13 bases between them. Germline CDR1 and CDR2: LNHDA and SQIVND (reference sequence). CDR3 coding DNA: TGTGCCACTAAAGAGGGAAGCTCCTATAATTCACCCCTCCACTTT. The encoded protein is CATKEGSSYNSPLHF.

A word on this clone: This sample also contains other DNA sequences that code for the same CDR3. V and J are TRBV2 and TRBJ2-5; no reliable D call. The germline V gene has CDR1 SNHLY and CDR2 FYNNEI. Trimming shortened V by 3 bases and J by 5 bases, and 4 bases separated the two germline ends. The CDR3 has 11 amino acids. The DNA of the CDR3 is TGTGCCAGCAGTGAGGAGGAGACCCAGTACTTC. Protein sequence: CASSEEETQYF.

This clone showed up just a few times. This CDR3 reads CASSYRDRGSYEQYF. CDR3 coding DNA: TGTGCCAGTAGTTACCGGGACAGGGGCTCCTACGAGCAGTACTTC. The chain is built from TRBV19 and TRBJ2-7; the match to TRBD1 covers 10 bases. V lost 5 bases to trimming and J lost 0 bases; unmatched junction nucleotides: 4. Per the germline V gene, CDR1 is LNHDA and CDR2 is SQIVND (reference sequence). The CDR3 extends over 15 amino acids.

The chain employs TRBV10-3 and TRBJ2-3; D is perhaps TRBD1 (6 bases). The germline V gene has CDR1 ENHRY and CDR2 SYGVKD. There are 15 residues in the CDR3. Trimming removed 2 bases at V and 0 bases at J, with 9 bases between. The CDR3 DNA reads TGTGCCATCAGTGAGGGGACAAAAAGCACAGATACGCAGTATTTT. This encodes CAISEGTKSTDTQYF.

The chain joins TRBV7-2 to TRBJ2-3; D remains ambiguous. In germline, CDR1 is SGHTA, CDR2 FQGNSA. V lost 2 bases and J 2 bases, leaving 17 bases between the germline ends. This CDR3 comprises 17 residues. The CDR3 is CASSLRPQLWDTDTQYF. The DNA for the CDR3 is TGTGCCAGCAGCTTAAGGCCCCAGCTCTGGGACACAGATACGCAGTATTTT.

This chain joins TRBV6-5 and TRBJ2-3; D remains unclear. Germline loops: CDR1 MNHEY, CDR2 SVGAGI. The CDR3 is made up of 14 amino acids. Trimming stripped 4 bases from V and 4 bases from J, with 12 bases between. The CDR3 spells CASSSRLPPDTQYF. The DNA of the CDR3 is TGTGCCAGCAGTTCCCGGTTGCCCCCAGATACGCAGTATTTT.

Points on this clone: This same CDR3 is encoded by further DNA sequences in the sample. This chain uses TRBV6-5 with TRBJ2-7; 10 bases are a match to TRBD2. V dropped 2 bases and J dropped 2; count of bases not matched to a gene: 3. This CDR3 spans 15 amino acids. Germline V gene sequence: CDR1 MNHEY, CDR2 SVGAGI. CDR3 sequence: CASSYTLAGAYEQYF. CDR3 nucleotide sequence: TGTGCCAGCAGTTACACCCTAGCGGGAGCCTACGAGCAGTACTTC.

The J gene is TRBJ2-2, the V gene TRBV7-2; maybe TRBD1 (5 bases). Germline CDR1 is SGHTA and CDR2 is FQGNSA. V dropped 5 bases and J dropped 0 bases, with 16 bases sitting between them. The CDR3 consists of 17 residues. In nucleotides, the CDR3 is TGTGCCAGCAGCCCGTCTGGGGCGGCAGCGAACACCGGGGAGCTGTTTTTT. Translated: CASSPSGAAANTGELFF. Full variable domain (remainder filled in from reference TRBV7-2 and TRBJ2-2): GAGVSQSPSNKVTEKGKDVELRCDPISGHTALYWYRQSLGQGLEFLIYFQGNSAPDKSGLPSDRFSAERTGGSVSTLTIQRTQQEDSAVYLCASSPSGAAANTGELFFGEGSRLTVL.

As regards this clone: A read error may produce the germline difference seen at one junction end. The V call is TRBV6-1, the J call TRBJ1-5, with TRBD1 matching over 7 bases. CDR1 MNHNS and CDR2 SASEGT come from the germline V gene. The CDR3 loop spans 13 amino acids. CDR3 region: CAGSLTGAQPQHF. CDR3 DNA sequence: TGTGCCGGCAGTCTAACAGGGGCTCAGCCCCAGCATTTT.

DNA of the CDR3: TGTGCCAGCAGTGCCGAGGGGAACACTGAAGCTTTCTTT. Translation gives CASSAEGNTEAFF. The chain combines TRBV6-1 with TRBJ1-1; no clear D gene. The germline V and J ends were trimmed by 4 bases and 1 base, with 7 bases remaining between them. Germline V gives CDR1 MNHNS, CDR2 SASEGT. The CDR3 is 13 residues long.

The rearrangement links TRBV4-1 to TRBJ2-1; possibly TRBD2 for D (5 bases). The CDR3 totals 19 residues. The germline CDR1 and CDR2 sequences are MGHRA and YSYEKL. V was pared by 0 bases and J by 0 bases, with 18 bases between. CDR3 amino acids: CASSQDRLFGGGSYNEQFF. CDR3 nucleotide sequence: TGCGCCAGCAGCCAAGATCGGTTGTTCGGCGGAGGCTCCTACAATGAGCAGTTCTTC.

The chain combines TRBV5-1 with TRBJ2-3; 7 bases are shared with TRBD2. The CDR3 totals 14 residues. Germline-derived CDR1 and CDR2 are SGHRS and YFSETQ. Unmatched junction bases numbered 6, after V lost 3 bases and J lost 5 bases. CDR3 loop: CASSYSGSVDTQYF. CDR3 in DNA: TGCGCCAGCAGCTATAGCGGGTCTGTAGATACGCAGTATTTT. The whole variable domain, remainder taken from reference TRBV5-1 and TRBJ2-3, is KAGVTQTPRYLIKTRGQQVTLSCSPISGHRSVSWYQQTPGQGLQFLFEYFSETQRNKGNFPGRFSGRQFSNSRSEMNVSTLELGDSALYLCASSYSGSVDTQYFGPGTRLTVL.